One sample yielded the 22 T cell receptor beta chains listed below, sequenced in a study of blood T cell repertoires in COVID-19. Data came from immunoSEQ multiplex PCR; TCRdb stores just in-frame clones and leaves some out. Here the sample spans 60,000 or so clones, around 74% being singletons. Sequenced: peripheral blood. Receptors originate from a woman aged 50 to 60 with active or convalescent COVID-19.

This clone showed up just a few times. The rearrangement joins TRBV3-1 (or the pseudogene TRBV3-2) to TRBJ2-1; D not resolved. Between the trimmed V and J ends, which lost 0 bases and 7 bases, there was a span of 16 bases. Per germline, CDR1 LGHDT and CDR2 YNNKEL (reference sequence). The CDR3 extends over 16 amino acids. Here the CDR3 reads CASSQEPVFLINEQFF. In DNA form, the CDR3 reads TGTGCCAGCAGCCAAGAACCAGTCTTCCTCATTAATGAGCAGTTCTTC.

The V call is TRBV12-2, the J call TRBJ1-2. TRBV12-2 is assigned pseudogene status. The CDR3 covers 11 residues. The CDR3 loop is CASRRGWGYTF. The CDR3 DNA reads TGTGCAAGTCGCCGAGGGTGGGGCTACACCTTC.

This clone came up once. V is TRBV10-3 and J is TRBJ2-6; D is undetermined. The CDR3 has 15 amino acids. Germline CDR1 reads ENHRY; CDR2 reads SYGVKD. Trimming removed 10 bases at V and 3 bases at J, with 16 bases between. CDR3 bases: TGTGCCACCGTCTTCGAGGCGAGTGGGGCCAACGTCCTGACTTTC. The encoded protein is CATVFEASGANVLTF.

The genes are TRBV30 and TRBJ2-7, with D perhaps TRBD1 (6 bases). V was pared by 2 bases and J by 3 bases, with 8 bases between. Germline CDR1 is GTSNPN and CDR2 is SVGIG (reference sequence). CDR3 size: 12 residues. CDR3: CAWSKGVYEQYF. Here the CDR3 DNA reads TGTGCCTGGAGTAAGGGGGTCTACGAGCAGTACTTC.

To note about this clone: Other nucleotide sequences from this sample produce the same CDR3. The chain couples TRBV24-1 to TRBJ2-1, with TRBD1 matching over 11 bases. Germline V gene data show CDR1 as KGHDR and CDR2 as SFDVKD. Trimming took 4 bases from V and 5 from J; bases not matched to a gene: 6. The CDR3 is made up of 16 amino acids. CDR3 DNA: TGTGCCACCAGTGACCCCGGGACAGGGGGGCACAATGAGCAGTTCTTC. It specifies CATSDPGTGGHNEQFF.

V usage is TRBV6-2 or TRBV6-3 and J usage is TRBJ2-1, with 10 bases lining up with TRBD2. The CDR3 is made up of 14 amino acids. With V trimmed by 3 bases and J by 10 bases, 6 bases remained unmatched. Germline V CDR1 and CDR2: MNHEY, SVGEGT. This CDR3 is CASSYLAGAHEQFF. CDR3 DNA: TGTGCCAGCAGTTATCTAGCGGGAGCCCACGAGCAGTTCTTC.

The chain combines TRBV9 with TRBJ2-2, with 9 nucleotides matching TRBD2. V lost 6 bases, J lost 7 bases, and 13 bases stayed unmatched. This CDR3 has 16 amino acids. Germline CDR1 is SGDLS and CDR2 is YYNGEE. This chain's CDR3 is CASTPRTLAGIGELFF. The CDR3 coding sequence is TGTGCCAGCACCCCTCGGACGCTAGCGGGAATCGGGGAGCTGTTTTTT.

The chain links TRBV7-4 to TRBJ1-5, with 10 bases lining up with TRBD1. This CDR3 has 15 residues. Trimming cost V 5 bases and J 7 bases; bases outside gene matches: 8. CDR1 SGHVT and CDR2 SQSDAQ come from the germline V gene. The CDR3 DNA is TGTGCCAGCAGCCTAGGGACAGGGGTAAGCCAGCCCCAGCATTTT. This codes for CASSLGTGVSQPQHF. The whole variable domain, filled in from reference TRBV7-4 and TRBJ1-5, reads GAGVSQSPRYKVAKRGRDVALRCDSISGHVTLYWYRQTLGQGSEVLTYSQSDAQRDKSGRPSGRFSAERPERSVSTLKIQRTEQGDSAVYLCASSLGTGVSQPQHFGDGTRLSIL.

This clone was found a few times. The genes are TRBV19 and TRBJ2-3; 7 bases align to TRBD2. Losses at the gene ends were 0 bases for V and 6 bases for J; bases not matched to a gene: 9. The CDR3 loop spans 16 amino acids. Germline V gene data show CDR1 as LNHDA and CDR2 as SQIVND (reference sequence). The DNA for the CDR3 is TGTGCCAGTAGTATAGATCACGGCGGGAGTGCGGATACGCAGTATTTT. Amino acids: CASSIDHGGSADTQYF.

The gene calls are TRBV2 and TRBJ2-3, with D possibly TRBD2 on 5 matching bases. The CDR3 sequence is 15 residues long. V was cut by 8 bases and J by 5 bases, with 20 bases left in between. CDR1 and CDR2 from the germline V gene are SNHLY and FYNNEI. CDR3 sequence reads: CASHTPLASGDTQYF. DNA of the CDR3: TGTGCCAGCCACACCCCTCTGGCCAGCGGAGATACGCAGTATTTT. The full variable domain, completed using reference TRBV2 and TRBJ2-3, is EPEVTQTPSHQVTQMGQEVILRCVPISNHLYFYWYRQILGQKVEFLVSFYNNEISEKSEIFDDQFSVERPDGSNFTLKIRSTKLEDSAMYFCASHTPLASGDTQYFGPGTRLTVL.

This clone is labeled medium-sized. V gene TRBV2 combines with J gene TRBJ2-7; D is unresolved. The CDR3 is made up of 15 amino acids. CDR1 and CDR2 (germline): SNHLY, FYNNEI. Trimming stripped 2 bases from V and 6 bases from J, with 17 bases between. CDR3 residues: CASSETGHWNGEQYF. CDR3 coding DNA: TGTGCCAGCAGTGAAACTGGGCATTGGAACGGCGAGCAGTACTTC.

This clone was seen more than once but under ten times. The chain recombines TRBV4-3 with TRBJ2-5, with D possibly being TRBD2 (5 bases). The V and J ends lost 0 bases and 0 bases respectively, with 8 bases between them. Germline CDR1 LGHNA, CDR2 YSLEER. There are 15 residues in the CDR3. The CDR3 coding sequence is TGCGCCAGCAGCCAAGAGAGGGCGAACCAAGAGACCCAGTACTTC. Protein product: CASSQERANQETQYF.

This clone has just a few counts. The chain recombines TRBV11-2 with TRBJ2-1, with 7 bases lining up with TRBD2. In germline, CDR1 is SGHAT, CDR2 FQNNGV. This CDR3 comprises 15 residues. J was trimmed by 5 bases and V by 3 bases; bases with no gene match: 7. The CDR3 DNA follows: TGTGCCAGCAGCTTCGGGGGGAGGGGAAACAATGAGCAGTTCTTC. Protein sequence: CASSFGGRGNNEQFF.

The rearrangement links TRBV27 to TRBJ2-7; a possible D gene is TRBD1 (7 bases). Deletions cut 6 bases from V and 6 bases from J, with 15 bases between. CDR3 size: 13 residues. Germline V gene lookup returns CDR1 MNHEY and CDR2 SMNVEV (reference sequence). The CDR3 is CASSRPRGVEQYF. The CDR3 nucleotides read TGTGCCAGCAGCCGGCCCAGGGGGGTCGAGCAGTACTTC.

This clone was observed once. This chain connects TRBV27 to TRBJ2-1; TRBD1 matches 12 bases. The CDR3 loop spans 16 amino acids. Germline V CDR1 and CDR2: MNHEY, SMNVEV (reference sequence). V shed 5 bases, J shed 7 bases, and the junction held 9 bases outside the gene matches. This chain's CDR3 is CASSPAGTGGKNEQFF. The CDR3 DNA sequence: TGTGCCAGCAGTCCGGCCGGGACAGGGGGCAAAAATGAGCAGTTCTTC.

The gene calls are TRBV7-2 and TRBJ1-2; D not certain. V was trimmed by 2 bases and J by 7 bases, leaving 8 bases between them. The germline gives CDR1 SGHTA, CDR2 FQGNSA. The CDR3 runs to 12 residues. The chain's CDR3 is CASSLRGGGYTF. The CDR3 region has the DNA TGTGCCAGCAGCTTACGGGGAGGTGGCTACACCTTC.

CDR3 DNA: TGTGCCAGCAGCTTAGGGGGAGGAAATGAGCAGTTCTTC. Protein: CASSLGGGNEQFF. The chain carries TRBV7-2 and TRBJ2-1; weak D call: TRBD2 (6 bases). This CDR3 spans 13 amino acids. Between the trimmed V and J ends, which lost 1 base and 7 bases, there was a span of 8 bases. CDR1 is SGHTA and CDR2 is FQGNSA in the germline V gene.

The genes are TRBV5-1 and TRBJ2-5, with D perhaps TRBD1 (5 bases). Germline values: CDR1 SGHRS, CDR2 YFSETQ. Trimming pared 4 bases from V and 0 bases from J, leaving 19 bases between. The CDR3 totals 17 residues. The CDR3 reads CASSPSKGVGNQETQYF. The CDR3 DNA is TGCGCCAGCAGCCCCTCGAAAGGGGTGGGGAACCAAGAGACCCAGTACTTC.

The rearrangement links TRBV6-2 or TRBV6-3 to TRBJ1-1; 10 bases line up with TRBD1. The CDR3 loop spans 11 amino acids. Unmatched junction bases numbered 2, after V lost 5 bases and J lost 11 bases. Germline CDR1 MNHEY, CDR2 SVGEGT. The DNA of the CDR3 is TGTGCCAGCAGTAGACAGGGGGCCGCTTTCTTT. Translating it yields CASSRQGAAFF.

This chain connects TRBV3-1 (or the pseudogene TRBV3-2) to TRBJ1-6; D ambiguous. Trimming removed 1 base at V and 4 bases at J, with 5 bases between. The CDR3 has 14 amino acids. Germline CDR1 is LGHDT and CDR2 is YNNKEL (reference sequence). For the CDR3, the DNA is TGTGCCAGCAGCCAAGCTGTTTATAATTCACCCCTCCACTTT. This encodes CASSQAVYNSPLHF.

J is TRBJ1-2 and V is TRBV5-4, with 8 bases lining up with TRBD1. With V trimmed by 6 bases and J by 5 bases, 15 bases remained unmatched. The CDR3 is made up of 16 amino acids. Germline CDR1 SGHNT, CDR2 YYREEE (reference sequence). The CDR3 is CASTLGGAGGVYGYTF. CDR3 DNA: TGTGCCAGCACCCTCGGCGGGGCAGGGGGCGTTTATGGCTACACCTTC.

The chain has TRBV18 and TRBJ1-4; D uncertain. The ends were cut back, 2 bases at V and 7 bases at J, with 8 bases in the middle. Germline V lookup: CDR1 KGHSH, CDR2 LQKENI. The CDR3 has 13 residues. The DNA of the CDR3 is TGTGCCAGCTCACCAGTAGAGGGTGAAAAACTGTTTTTT. This sequence encodes CASSPVEGEKLFF. The whole variable domain, filled in from reference TRBV18 and TRBJ1-4, reads NAGVMQNPRHLVRRRGQEARLRCSPMKGHSHVYWYRQLPEEGLKFMVYLQKENIIDESGMPKERFSAEFPKEGPSILRIQQVVRGDSAAYFCASSPVEGEKLFFGSGTQLSVL.